This T cell receptor beta chain was identified in a study of shared clonotypes between healthy human individuals. Nashville, Tennessee was home to all donors, each a Caucasian adult. For this clone: The antigen is not known.

From germline, CDR1 is SGDLS and CDR2 YYNGEE. The CDR3 has 14 residues. The V gene lost 4 bases and the J gene lost 5 bases, with 13 bases spanning the gap. Some clones are missing from TCRdb's copy, which holds only in-frame ones; the method was immunoSEQ multiplex PCR. The repertoire has 1,400,000 or so clones, approximately 98.5% of them found once; the top ten carry 0.36%. The study's findings and limits: Tissues were not sampled, only blood, and their repertoires likely differ. Memory subsets generally showed lower estimated richness than naive subsets.

Sequencing was done on a sample of naive CD4+ T cells sorted from blood. Stated subset: CD45RA+ positively selected. This clonotype was sampled from a man aged 30-40 years in good health. The chain links TRBV9 to TRBJ2-1; D is perhaps TRBD2 (6 bases). CDR3 nucleotide sequence: TGTGCCAGCAGCCTTCGCGGAGGGAACAATGAGCAGTTCTTC. Translation gives CASSLRGGNNEQFF.